This T cell receptor beta chain was observed in a study of blood T cell repertoires in COVID-19. For the study at large: Whether acute or convalescent, the COVID-19 samples came from the United States, Italy and Spain.

In germline, CDR1 is SGHTA, CDR2 FQGNSA. Trimming cost V 1 base and J 1 base, with 7 bases left between them. The CDR3 runs 14 residues. TCRdb keeps only in-frame clones here, not all; method: immunoSEQ multiplex PCR. The sample lists fewer than 250,000 clones; approximately 88% were seen once. This clone was detected once. V gene TRBV7-2 combines with J gene TRBJ1-1; D perhaps matches TRBD1 (6 bases). What was sequenced was PBMCs or T cells enriched from blood (not recorded which). The TCR was taken from a woman aged 25 to 39 with acute COVID-19. CDR3: CASSLVTGNTEAFF. In nucleotides, the CDR3 is TGTGCCAGCAGCTTAGTGACAGGGAACACTGAAGCTTTCTTT.